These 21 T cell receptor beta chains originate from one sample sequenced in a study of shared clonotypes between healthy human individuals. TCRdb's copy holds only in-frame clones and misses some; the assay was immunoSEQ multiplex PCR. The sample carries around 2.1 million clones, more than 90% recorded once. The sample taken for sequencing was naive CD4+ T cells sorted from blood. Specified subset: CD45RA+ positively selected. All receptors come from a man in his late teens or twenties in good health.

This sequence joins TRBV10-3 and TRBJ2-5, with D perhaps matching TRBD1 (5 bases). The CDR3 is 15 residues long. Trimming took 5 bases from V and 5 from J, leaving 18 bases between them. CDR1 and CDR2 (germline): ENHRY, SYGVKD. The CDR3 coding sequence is TGTGCCATCAGTCAGACAGACACACTGGGGGAGACCCAGTACTTC. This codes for CAISQTDTLGETQYF.

The CDR3 is CASRPTSGVLNTDTQYF. The DNA for the CDR3 is TGTGCCAGCAGGCCGACTAGCGGGGTCCTCAACACAGATACGCAGTATTTT. The genes are TRBV27 and TRBJ2-3, with 11 positions matching TRBD2. The CDR3 is 17 amino acids. CDR1 and CDR2 (germline): MNHEY, SMNVEV (reference sequence). The V and J ends lost 6 bases and 2 bases, in that order; junction bases with no gene match: 10.

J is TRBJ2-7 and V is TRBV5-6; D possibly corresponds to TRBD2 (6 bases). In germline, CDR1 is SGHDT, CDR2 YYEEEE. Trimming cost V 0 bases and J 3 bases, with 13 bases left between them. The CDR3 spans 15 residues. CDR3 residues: CASSLGFRGNYEQYF. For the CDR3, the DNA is TGTGCCAGCAGCTTGGGATTTCGGGGGAACTACGAGCAGTACTTC.

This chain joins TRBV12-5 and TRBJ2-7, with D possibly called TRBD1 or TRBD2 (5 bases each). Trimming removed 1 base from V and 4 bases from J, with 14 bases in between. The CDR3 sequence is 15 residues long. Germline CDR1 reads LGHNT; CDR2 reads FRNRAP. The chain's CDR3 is CASGLGEGNVYEQYF. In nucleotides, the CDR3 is TGTGCTAGTGGTTTGGGAGAGGGGAACGTATACGAGCAGTACTTC. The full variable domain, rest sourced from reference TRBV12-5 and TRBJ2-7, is DARVTQTPRHKVTEMGQEVTMRCQPILGHNTVFWYRQTMMQGLELLAYFRNRAPLDDSGMPKDRFSAEMPDATLATLKIQPSEPRDSAVYFCASGLGEGNVYEQYFGPGTRLTVT.

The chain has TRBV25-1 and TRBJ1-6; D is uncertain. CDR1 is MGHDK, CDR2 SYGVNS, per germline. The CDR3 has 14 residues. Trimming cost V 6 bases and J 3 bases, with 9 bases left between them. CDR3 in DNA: TGTGCCAGCAGCCCCGGGAACTATAATTCACCCCTCCACTTT. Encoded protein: CASSPGNYNSPLHF.

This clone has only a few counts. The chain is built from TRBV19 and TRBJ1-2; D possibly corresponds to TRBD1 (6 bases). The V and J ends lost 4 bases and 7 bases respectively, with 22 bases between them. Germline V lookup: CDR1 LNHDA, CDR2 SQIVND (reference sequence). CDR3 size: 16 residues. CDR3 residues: CASSSQVSGGGSGYTF. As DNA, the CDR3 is TGTGCCAGTAGTAGCCAAGTATCCGGGGGCGGGAGTGGCTACACCTTC.

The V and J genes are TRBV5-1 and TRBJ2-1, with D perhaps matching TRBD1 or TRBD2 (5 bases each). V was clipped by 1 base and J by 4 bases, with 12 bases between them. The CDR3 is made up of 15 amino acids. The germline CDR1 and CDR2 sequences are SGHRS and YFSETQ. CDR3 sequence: CASSLRSGPYNEQFF. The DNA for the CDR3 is TGCGCCAGCAGCTTGCGATCGGGACCGTACAATGAGCAGTTCTTC.

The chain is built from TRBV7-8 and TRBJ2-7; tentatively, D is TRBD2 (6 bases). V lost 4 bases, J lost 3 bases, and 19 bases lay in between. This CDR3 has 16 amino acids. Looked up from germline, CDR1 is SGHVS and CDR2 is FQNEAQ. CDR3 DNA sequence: TGTGCCAGCAGCTCCGCGACGAGGCGGGGCGACTACGAGCAGTACTTC. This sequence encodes CASSSATRRGDYEQYF.

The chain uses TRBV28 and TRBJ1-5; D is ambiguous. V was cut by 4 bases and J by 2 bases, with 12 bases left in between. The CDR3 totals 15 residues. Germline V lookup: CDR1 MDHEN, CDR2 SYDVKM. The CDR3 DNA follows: TGTGCCAGCAGTTATCGGAAGGGCCGCAATCAGCCCCAGCATTTT. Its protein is CASSYRKGRNQPQHF.

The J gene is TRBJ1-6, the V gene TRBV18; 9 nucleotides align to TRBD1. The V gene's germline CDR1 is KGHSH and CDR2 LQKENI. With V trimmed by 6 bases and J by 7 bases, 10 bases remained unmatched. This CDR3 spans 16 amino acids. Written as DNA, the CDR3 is TGTGCCAGCTCGGAAATGTTTGACAGGGGGAATTCACCCCTCCACTTT. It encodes CASSEMFDRGNSPLHF.

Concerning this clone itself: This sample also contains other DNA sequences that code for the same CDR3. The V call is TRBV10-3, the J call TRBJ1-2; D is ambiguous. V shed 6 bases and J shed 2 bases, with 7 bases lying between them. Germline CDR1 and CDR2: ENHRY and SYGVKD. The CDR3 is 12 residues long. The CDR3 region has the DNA TGTGCCATCAGCCCTGACAACTATGGCTACACCTTC. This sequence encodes CAISPDNYGYTF.

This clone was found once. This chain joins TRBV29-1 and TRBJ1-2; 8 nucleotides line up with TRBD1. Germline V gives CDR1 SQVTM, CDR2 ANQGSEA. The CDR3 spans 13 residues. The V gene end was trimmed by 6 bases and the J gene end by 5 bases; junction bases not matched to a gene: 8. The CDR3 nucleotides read TGCAGCGTATCAGGGGGCGGAGGGTATGGCTACACCTTC. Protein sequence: CSVSGGGGYGYTF.

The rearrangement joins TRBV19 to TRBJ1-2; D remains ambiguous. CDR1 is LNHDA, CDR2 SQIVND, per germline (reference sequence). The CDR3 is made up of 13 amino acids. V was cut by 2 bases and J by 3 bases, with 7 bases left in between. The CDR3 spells CASSIRRDYGYTF. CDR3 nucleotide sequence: TGTGCCAGTAGTATACGGAGGGACTATGGCTACACCTTC.

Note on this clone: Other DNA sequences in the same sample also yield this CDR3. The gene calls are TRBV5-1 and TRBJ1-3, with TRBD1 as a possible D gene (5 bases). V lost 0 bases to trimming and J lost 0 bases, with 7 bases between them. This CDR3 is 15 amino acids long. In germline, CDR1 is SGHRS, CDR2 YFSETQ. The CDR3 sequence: CASSLGGFSGNTIYF. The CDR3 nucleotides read TGCGCCAGCAGCTTGGGGGGGTTCTCTGGAAACACCATATATTTT.

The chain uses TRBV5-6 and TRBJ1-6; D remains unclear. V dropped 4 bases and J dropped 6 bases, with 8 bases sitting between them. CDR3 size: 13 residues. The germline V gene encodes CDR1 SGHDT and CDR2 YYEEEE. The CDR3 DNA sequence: TGTGCCAGCAGCCGGACGGGTAATTCACCCCTCCACTTT. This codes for CASSRTGNSPLHF.

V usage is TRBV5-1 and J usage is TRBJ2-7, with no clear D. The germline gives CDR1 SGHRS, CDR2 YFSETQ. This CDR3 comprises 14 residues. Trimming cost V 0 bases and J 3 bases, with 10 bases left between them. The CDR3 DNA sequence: TGCGCCAGCAGCTTGGCTGTGCCAGACTACGAGCAGTACTTC. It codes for CASSLAVPDYEQYF.

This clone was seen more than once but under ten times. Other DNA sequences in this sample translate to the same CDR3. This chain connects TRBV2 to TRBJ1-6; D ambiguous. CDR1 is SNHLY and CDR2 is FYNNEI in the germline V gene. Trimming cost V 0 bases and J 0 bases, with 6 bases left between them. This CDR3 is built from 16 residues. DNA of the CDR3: TGTGCCAGCAGTGAAGCGAGAAGCTCCTATAATTCACCCCTCCACTTT. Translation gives CASSEARSSYNSPLHF.

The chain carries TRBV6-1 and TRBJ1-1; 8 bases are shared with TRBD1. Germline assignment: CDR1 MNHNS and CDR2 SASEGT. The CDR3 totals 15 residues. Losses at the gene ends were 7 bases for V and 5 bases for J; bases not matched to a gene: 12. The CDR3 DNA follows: TGTGCCAGCATCCGGGACAGGACTCCGGGGACTGAAGCTTTCTTT. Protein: CASIRDRTPGTEAFF.

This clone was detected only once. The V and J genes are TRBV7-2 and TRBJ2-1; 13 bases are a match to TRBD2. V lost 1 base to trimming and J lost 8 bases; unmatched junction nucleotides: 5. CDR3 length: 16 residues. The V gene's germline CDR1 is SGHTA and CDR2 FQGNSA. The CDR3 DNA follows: TGTGCCAGCAGCTTAGTACAACTAGCGGGAGGGGATGAGCAGTTCTTC. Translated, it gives CASSLVQLAGGDEQFF.

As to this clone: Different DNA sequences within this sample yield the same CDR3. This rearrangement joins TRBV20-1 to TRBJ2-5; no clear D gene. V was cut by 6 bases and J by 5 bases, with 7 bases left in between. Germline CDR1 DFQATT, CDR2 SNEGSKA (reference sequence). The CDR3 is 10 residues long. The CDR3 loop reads CSAKRETQYF. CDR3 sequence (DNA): TGCAGTGCAAAGAGGGAGACCCAGTACTTC.

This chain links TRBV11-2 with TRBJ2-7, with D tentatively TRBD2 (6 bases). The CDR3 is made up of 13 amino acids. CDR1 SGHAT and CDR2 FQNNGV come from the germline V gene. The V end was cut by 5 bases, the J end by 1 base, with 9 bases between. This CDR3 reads CASSPGTSYEQYF. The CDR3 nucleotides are TGTGCCAGCAGCCCCGGGACTTCCTACGAGCAGTACTTC.